This entry describes one T cell receptor beta chain. Its cognate antigen is unknown. The data originate from a study of T cell repertoires in cytomegalovirus infection. MiXCR, run by TCRdb on the reads, gives a single entry per CDR3 protein. The sample includes fewer than 650,000 distinct CDR3 sequences, almost 40% of them seen just once. CDR1 GTSNPN and CDR2 SVGIG come from the germline V gene (reference sequence). This CDR3 contains 11 residues. Trimming took 2 bases from V and 11 from J, leaving 9 bases between them. Study-level results: People with CMV and the relevant HLA were identified by cumulative public TCR beta family frequency.

Specimen: cultured PBMCs, collected from culture after CMV antigen stimulation. This receptor was identified in a human donor in good health (CMV status not recorded). Some clones in this sample may be carry-over from other donors' samples. V and J are TRBV30 and TRBJ2-2; D gene uncertain. The CDR3 nucleotides are TGTGCCTGGAGTAGGCGGAGCGAGCTGTTTTTT. Translated, it gives CAWSRRSELFF.